This T cell receptor (beta chain) originates from a study of PD-1 blockade in classical Hodgkin lymphoma. Every patient had relapsed following autologous stem cell transplantation, and cohorts differed in brentuximab vedotin exposure. Assay used: immunoSEQ multiplex PCR; TCRdb lists only in-frame clones, some missing. The data hold tens of thousands of clones, with 75% to 90% observed a single time. Germline CDR1 and CDR2: MNHEY and SVGAGI. The CDR3 totals 15 residues. V was trimmed by 0 bases and J by 3 bases, leaving 11 bases between them. The study's findings and limits: Sources of repertoire differences remain undefined, possibly disease activity or prior therapy. Exclusion removed patients who began nivolumab under 1 year after ASCT. The diversity seen at baseline in complete responders resembled that of newly diagnosed patients.

This clone was seen a handful of times. The antigen remains unidentified. The chain links TRBV6-5 to TRBJ1-1; D is perhaps TRBD1 (5 bases). This TCR was recovered from a human donor with classical Hodgkin lymphoma. The sequences come from peripheral blood mononuclear cells (PBMCs), collected at baseline. This chain's CDR3 is CASSYSAQGDTEAFF. The DNA of the CDR3 is TGTGCCAGCAGTTACTCGGCGCAGGGTGACACTGAAGCTTTCTTT.